This is a list of T cell receptor beta chains from one sample in a study of identical twins. One entry per CDR3 protein, called by TCRdb with MiXCR from the 5' RACE reads. This table has 520,000 or so distinct CDR3 sequences, less than 25% appearing once. The same data also contributed to another study, on T cells expressing NK-cell markers.

The sample was CD4+ T cells sorted from blood. The receptors derive from a woman between 18 and 30 years old in good health. Both conserved end residues are trimmed from each CDR3.

V	J	CDR3
TRBV27	TRBJ2-2	ASNPTGQYTGELF
TRBV6-2/TRBV6-3	TRBJ2-4	ASSSGRAPKNIQY
TRBV28	TRBJ2-1	ASSLTFSGRAANEQF
TRBV10-3	TRBJ1-1	AISDQGPITEAF
TRBV9	TRBJ2-2	ASSVGDREGGELF
TRBV6-2/TRBV6-3	TRBJ2-7	ASSYEDPSPQQY
TRBV20-1	TRBJ2-2	SARGRGRAGLNTGELF
TRBV10-3	TRBJ2-7	AITPGGGILHEQY
TRBV24-1	TRBJ2-1	ATSDNGQGGLNEQF
TRBV5-5	TRBJ1-1	ASSLGSGQGNTEAF
TRBV12-3/TRBV12-4	TRBJ2-3	ASSSRLAARLSTDTQY
TRBV6-2/TRBV6-3	TRBJ2-7	ASILFTIAGAVEQY
TRBV30	TRBJ2-3	AFGQSRPDTQY
TRBV5-1	TRBJ2-7	ASSLGITSRPYEQY
TRBV20-1	TRBJ1-1	SALHRAEAF
TRBV20-1	TRBJ1-3	SLGEAGNTIY
TRBV7-9	TRBJ1-2	ASSSRRGNNYGYT
TRBV20-1	TRBJ2-3	SASPLRSGPTDTQY
TRBV5-1	TRBJ1-2	ASSPTGGVYGYT
TRBV20-1	TRBJ2-5	SARVRGSRETQY
TRBV5-6	TRBJ2-5	ASSIRTGGETQY
TRBV7-9	TRBJ1-4	ASSLKGNEKLF
TRBV9	TRBJ2-7	ASSRTVAGPPSVYEQY
TRBV3-1	TRBJ2-7	ASSQAPGTHYEQY
TRBV20-1	TRBJ2-3	SARVTSGTSGGGTQY
TRBV6-1	TRBJ2-7	ASSRRQMTGRAYEQY
TRBV12-3/TRBV12-4	TRBJ1-6	ASAEIGANSPLH
TRBV12-3/TRBV12-4	TRBJ1-2	ASSTMTGFNGYT
TRBV5-6	TRBJ2-7	ASILAGSYEQY
TRBV2	TRBJ2-7	ASRGLAGRNEQY
TRBV20-1	TRBJ1-5	SARDRTGNQPQH
TRBV2	TRBJ2-6	ASMGQYSGANVLT
TRBV5-5	TRBJ1-4	ASSGQTVEKLF
TRBV2	TRBJ1-4	ASSDRAGAYEKLF
TRBV9	TRBJ2-1	ASSQTSGSASYNEQF
TRBV29-1	TRBJ1-1	SVVDRGKGNTEAF
TRBV18	TRBJ2-2	ASSPARGQGPGELF
TRBV5-1	TRBJ1-2	ASSLDRVAGYT
TRBV6-1	TRBJ2-7	ASRAGGPTYEQY
TRBV5-1	TRBJ1-1	ASSPRTGGAVTEAF
TRBV6-2/TRBV6-3	TRBJ2-5	AASSRGFQETQY
TRBV20-1	TRBJ2-1	SALAGNSYNEQF
TRBV20-1	TRBJ1-5	SAAMGDAPQH
TRBV6-5	TRBJ2-3	ASSYRAGTSGGTDTQY
TRBV20-1	TRBJ2-7	SAKGGNEQY
TRBV5-1	TRBJ2-5	ASSLVGGPETQY
TRBV7-9	TRBJ2-1	ASSFPGGGKHNEQF
TRBV4-2	TRBJ1-2	ASSLRVEGISGYT
TRBV6-1	TRBJ2-3	ASSKRGPRADTQY
TRBV12-5	TRBJ2-5	ASGLYLGHRETQY
TRBV5-1	TRBJ2-7	ASSGGALRYEQY
TRBV29-1	TRBJ2-1	SVSTTSGYYNEQF